This T cell receptor beta chain emerged from a study of blood T cell repertoires in COVID-19. About the study: Whether acute or convalescent, the COVID-19 samples came from the United States, Italy and Spain. Nucleic acid was either cDNA or gDNA, and it came from T cells, B-cell-depleted T cells, or PBMCs.

The method was immunoSEQ multiplex PCR; TCRdb's version includes in-frame clones alone and lacks a portion of them. The sample holds about 100,000 clones; about nine tenths are singletons and the top ten take roughly 0.99%. The CDR3 totals 13 residues. From germline, CDR1 is MNHEY and CDR2 SMNVEV (reference sequence). The V gene lost 4 bases and the J gene lost 4 bases, with 10 bases spanning the gap. The chain has TRBV27 and TRBJ2-5; D possibly corresponds to TRBD2 (6 bases). The origin of this receptor is a man aged 55 to 69 with acute or convalescent COVID-19. What was sequenced was peripheral blood. In nucleotides, the CDR3 is TGTGCCAGCAGTTCGACTAGAGTAGAGACCCAGTACTTC. Translated: CASSSTRVETQYF.